This T cell receptor beta chain appears in the sequencing data of a study of blood T cell repertoires in COVID-19. Turning to the study itself: Whether acute or convalescent, the COVID-19 samples came from the United States, Italy and Spain. T cells, B-cell-depleted T cells, or PBMCs provided the cDNA or gDNA that served as material.

The repertoire was sequenced with immunoSEQ multiplex PCR; TCRdb's copy has only in-frame clones and lacks some. Found here are 150,000 to 200,000 clones, approximately 82% of them singletons; the top ten hold roughly 5.2%. Trimming left V 5 bases short and J 0 bases short, with 13 bases between. Germline-derived CDR1 and CDR2 are LGHDT and YNNKEL (reference sequence). The CDR3 spans 15 residues. The clonotype was recovered from a woman aged 60-75 years with acute COVID-19. The sequencing sample was made of PBMCs or T cells enriched from blood (not recorded which). This chain joins TRBV3-1 (or the pseudogene TRBV3-2) and TRBJ1-2, with unresolved D. The CDR3 DNA sequence: TGTGCCAGCAGCTCCTACAGTTCCTCTAACTATGGCTACACCTTC. This gives the protein CASSSYSSSNYGYTF.